This T cell receptor (beta chain) emerged from a study of beta chain features in type 1 diabetes. Study-wide findings and caveats: Still unanswered here is whether HLA type influences TCRB rearrangement. Relative to healthy donors, patients appeared to have naive, central memory and Treg TCRB repertoires that were more similar. Reduced insertions and increased deletions marked VDJ junctions in type 1 diabetes patients. Moderate yet significant TCRB CDR3 shortening was seen in Type 1 diabetes patients in all four CD4+ subsets.

Regarding this clone: Its target is not known.

This CDR3 spans 18 amino acids. V was pared by 6 bases and J by 4 bases, with 15 bases of the junction left unmatched. Per germline, CDR1 LNHDA and CDR2 SQIVND (reference sequence). Isolated RNA was reverse transcribed in full, so expressed TCRB transcripts were sequenced. Here immunoSEQ multiplex PCR was the method, and the copy in TCRdb shows in-frame clones only, minus some. The sample lists around 160,000 clones, roughly 50% occurring once. This TCR was sampled from a man between 18 and 35 years old in good health. V gene TRBV19 combines with J gene TRBJ2-1; 10 bases agree with TRBD2. Material for sequencing was Tregs from blood. CDR3 in DNA: TGTGCCAGTAGGGAGGTGAGGGCTAGCGGGAGTTCGTACAATGAGCAGTTCTTC. Translating it yields CASREVRASGSSYNEQFF.